The rows below give T cell receptor beta chains drawn from one sample of a study of graft-versus-host responses after intestinal transplantation. Using immunoSEQ multiplex PCR, the repertoire was profiled, and TCRdb retains in-frame clones only, with some absent. This sample carries 75,000 to 100,000 clones, 80% to 95% of them seen once, and the ten largest clones take roughly 0.17%. No antigen is known for these receptors. The material was unstimulated CD4+ T cells sorted from spleen or lymph node cells, obtained before intestinal transplant. These receptors were collected from a human donor who received an intestinal transplant. Both conserved end residues are part of each CDR3. The D gene is left open where the match is weak. Clone size appears in some rows only: once, few, many, or a class for an expanded clone.

d_gene,v_gene,abundance,j_gene,CDR3aa,CDR3nt
-,TRBV29-1,-,TRBJ1-3,CSVAGGSGNTIYF,TGCAGCGTTGCGGGGGGATCTGGAAACACCATATATTTT
-,TRBV5-1,-,TRBJ1-4,CASSPDGQWNEKLFF,TGCGCCAGCAGCCCAGACGGACAGTGGAATGAAAAACTGTTTTTT
-,TRBV6-6,few,TRBJ1-6,CASSTQGPQNSPLHF,TGTGCCAGCAGTACCCAGGGTCCACAGAATTCACCCCTCCACTTT
-,TRBV6-1,-,TRBJ1-5,CASSWTDSNQPQHF,TGTGCCAGCAGTTGGACAGATAGCAATCAGCCCCAGCATTTT
-,TRBV18,once,TRBJ1-6,CASSPTTTGNGSPLHF,TGTGCCAGCTCACCCACAACTACAGGAAACGGGTCACCCCTCCACTTT
-,TRBV10-3,-,TRBJ1-1,CAISFGERYEAFF,TGTGCCATCAGTTTCGGGGAGAGATATGAAGCTTTCTTT
TRBD1,TRBV4-2,-,TRBJ1-3,CASSQSQDRNGNTIYF,TGTGCCAGCAGCCAATCCCAGGACAGGAACGGAAACACCATATATTTT
TRBD1,TRBV11-3,-,TRBJ2-7,CASSRPGQGYEQYF,TGTGCCAGCAGCCGCCCCGGACAGGGCTACGAGCAGTACTTC
TRBD2,TRBV10-3,-,TRBJ2-3,CATGLAGGRTDTQYF,TGTGCCACGGGACTAGCGGGGGGCCGCACAGATACGCAGTATTTT
TRBD2,TRBV15,few,TRBJ2-2,CATSRGPTSGIHGELFF,TGTGCCACCAGCAGAGGCCCCACTAGCGGGATACACGGGGAGCTGTTTTTT
TRBD1,TRBV19,-,TRBJ1-6,CASSTGQGTGSPLHF,TGTGCCAGTAGTACCGGACAGGGTACGGGTTCACCCCTCCACTTT
TRBD2,TRBV4-1,-,TRBJ2-7,CASSQLGLAASYEQYF,TGCGCCAGCAGCCAATTGGGACTAGCGGCCTCCTACGAGCAGTACTTC
-,TRBV7-6,few,TRBJ1-1,CASSLGTPLNTEAFF,TGTGCCAGCAGCTTAGGGACACCTTTGAACACTGAAGCTTTCTTT
TRBD1,TRBV7-9,-,TRBJ1-2,CASSPTGTGYNYGYTF,TGTGCCAGCAGCCCCACCGGGACAGGCTACAACTATGGCTACACCTTC
TRBD2,TRBV2,-,TRBJ2-7,CASSEDGGVSEQYF,TGTGCCAGCAGTGAGGACGGGGGGGTTAGCGAGCAGTACTTC
TRBD1,TRBV6-5,-,TRBJ1-2,CASSANTGDYGYTF,TGTGCCAGCAGTGCTAATACAGGGGACTATGGCTACACCTTC
TRBD2,TRBV5-3,-,TRBJ2-7,CARSFNGLAGSYEQYF,TGTGCCAGAAGCTTCAACGGGCTAGCGGGATCCTACGAGCAGTACTTC
-,TRBV5-8,-,TRBJ2-3,CASSSMGGNTDTQYF,TGTGCCAGCAGCTCTATGGGAGGTAACACAGATACGCAGTATTTT
TRBD1,TRBV6-1,-,TRBJ1-5,CASSEIRDRGHFPPQHF,TGTGCCAGCAGTGAAATCAGGGACAGGGGGCATTTTCCGCCCCAGCATTTT
-,TRBV4-1,-,TRBJ2-1,CASSQDPKGTGLVNEQFF,TGCGCCAGCAGCCAAGACCCGAAGGGGACTGGTTTAGTCAATGAGCAGTTCTTC
-,TRBV19,-,TRBJ1-6,CASSIRGLADSPLHF,TGTGCCAGTAGTATACGAGGGTTGGCGGATTCACCCCTCCACTTT
TRBD2,TRBV4-2,-,TRBJ2-1,CASSQDSSGGAITYNEQFF,TGTGCCAGCAGCCAAGATTCCAGCGGGGGGGCCATCACCTACAATGAGCAGTTCTTC
TRBD1,TRBV6-1,-,TRBJ2-1,CASSEPGQVSYNEQFF,TGTGCCAGCAGTGAACCAGGACAGGTCTCCTACAATGAGCAGTTCTTC
TRBD1,TRBV10-3,-,TRBJ2-1,CAVLPGQGDNEQFF,TGTGCCGTTCTCCCGGGACAGGGAGACAATGAGCAGTTCTTC
TRBD2,TRBV7-2,-,TRBJ2-2,CASSLHHSGGAIYTGELFF,TGTGCCAGCAGCCTCCACCATAGCGGGGGGGCAATTTACACCGGGGAGCTGTTTTTT
TRBD2,TRBV10-3,-,TRBJ2-1,CAARAGGIYNEQFF,TGTGCCGCCCGAGCGGGAGGGATATACAATGAGCAGTTCTTC
-,TRBV6-1,-,TRBJ2-7,CASSDGRGDGVSNEQYF,TGTGCCAGCAGTGACGGCAGGGGGGACGGGGTGTCTAACGAGCAGTACTTC
-,TRBV6-6,-,TRBJ1-1,CASSSGTNSKAFF,TGTGCCAGCAGTTCCGGGACAAACTCGAAAGCTTTCTTT
TRBD1,TRBV19,-,TRBJ1-5,CASSSWDRGSNQPQHF,TGTGCCAGTAGTTCTTGGGACAGGGGAAGCAATCAGCCCCAGCATTTT
TRBD1,TRBV5-1,-,TRBJ2-1,CASSLVTGVDGQFF,TGCGCCAGCAGCTTGGTGACAGGGGTTGATGGGCAGTTCTTC
-,TRBV7-2,-,TRBJ1-4,CASSSRQAVNEKLFF,TGTGCCAGCAGCTCCCGACAGGCAGTTAATGAAAAACTGTTTTTT
-,TRBV7-9,-,TRBJ1-2,CASSLTVVDGYTF,TGTGCCAGCAGCTTGACAGTCGTAGATGGCTACACCTTC
TRBD2,TRBV28,-,TRBJ2-7,CASSVLAGVYEQYF,TGTGCCAGCAGTGTATTAGCGGGAGTATACGAGCAGTACTTC
TRBD1,TRBV5-1,-,TRBJ1-6,CASSPTGTGESPLHF,TGCGCCAGCAGCCCGACCGGGACAGGGGAGTCACCCCTCCACTTT
TRBD1,TRBV2,-,TRBJ1-5,CASSGTGNGQPQHF,TGTGCCAGCAGCGGGACAGGGAATGGTCAGCCCCAGCATTTT
-,TRBV18,-,TRBJ1-1,CASSPRQQNTEAFF,TGTGCCAGCTCACCACGACAGCAGAACACTGAAGCTTTCTTT
TRBD1,TRBV4-2,once,TRBJ2-1,CASSSPDRGRNEQFF,TGTGCCAGCAGCTCACCGGACAGGGGGCGCAATGAGCAGTTCTTC
-,TRBV4-3,few,TRBJ1-6,CASSQDLGRAGRGSPLHF,TGCGCCAGCAGCCAAGATCTGGGGAGGGCAGGGAGAGGTTCACCCCTCCACTTT
-,TRBV4-1,-,TRBJ1-4,CASSQGVLAHSAKLFF,TGCGCCAGCAGCCAAGGTGTTCTGGCACACAGTGCAAAACTGTTTTTT
-,TRBV10-3,-,TRBJ1-2,CAIRRGYGYTF,TGTGCCATCCGAAGAGGCTATGGCTACACCTTC
-,TRBV7-2,-,TRBJ1-1,CASSLGSGDDTEAFF,TGTGCCAGCAGCTTAGGGTCGGGGGATGACACTGAAGCTTTCTTT
-,TRBV5-1,-,TRBJ2-3,CASSAQPSTDTQYF,TGCGCCAGCAGTGCACAGCCTAGCACAGATACGCAGTATTTT
TRBD1,TRBV6-1,-,TRBJ2-6,CASSVDRGLSGANVLTF,TGTGCCAGCAGTGTAGACAGGGGGCTATCTGGGGCCAACGTCCTGACTTTC
-,TRBV7-9,-,TRBJ1-2,CASSLALVANYGYTF,TGTGCCAGCAGCTTAGCGCTAGTAGCTAACTATGGCTACACCTTC
TRBD1,TRBV19,-,TRBJ2-2,CASSRGQGAWTGELFF,TGTGCCAGTAGCCGGGGACAGGGGGCGTGGACCGGGGAGCTGTTTTTT
-,TRBV7-2,-,TRBJ1-2,CASSLEQGTGYTF,TGTGCCAGCAGCTTAGAGCAGGGGACGGGCTACACCTTC
-,TRBV30,-,TRBJ2-7,CAWSGRGLDPYEQYF,TGTGCCTGGAGTGGAAGGGGCCTAGACCCCTACGAGCAGTACTTC
TRBD2,TRBV27,-,TRBJ2-1,CASRANGLAGFSYEQFF,TGTGCCAGCAGGGCCAATGGACTAGCGGGATTTAGTTATGAGCAGTTCTTC
TRBD1,TRBV5-1,-,TRBJ2-7,CASSLAGGASYEQYF,TGCGCCAGCAGCTTGGCAGGGGGCGCCTCCTACGAGCAGTACTTC
-,TRBV29-1,-,TRBJ1-1,CSGTGWNTEAFF,TGCAGCGGTACAGGGTGGAACACTGAAGCTTTCTTT
TRBD1,TRBV19,few,TRBJ1-4,CASSSLLQGSYEKLFF,TGTGCCAGTAGTTCGCTTTTACAGGGGAGTTATGAAAAACTGTTTTTT
-,TRBV7-2,-,TRBJ1-1,CASSLSVNTEAFF,TGTGCCAGCAGCTTATCCGTGAACACTGAAGCTTTCTTT
TRBD2,TRBV7-8,once,TRBJ2-7,CASSLARLAAISYEQYF,TGTGCCAGCAGCTTAGCGCGGCTAGCGGCCATATCCTACGAGCAGTACTTC
-,TRBV6-5,-,TRBJ1-1,CASTTDRSRRTEAFF,TGTGCCAGCACTACTGACAGGTCGAGGAGGACTGAAGCTTTCTTT
-,TRBV18,-,TRBJ1-2,CASSRTVDFYGYTF,TGTGCCAGCTCGCGGACAGTCGATTTCTATGGCTACACCTTC